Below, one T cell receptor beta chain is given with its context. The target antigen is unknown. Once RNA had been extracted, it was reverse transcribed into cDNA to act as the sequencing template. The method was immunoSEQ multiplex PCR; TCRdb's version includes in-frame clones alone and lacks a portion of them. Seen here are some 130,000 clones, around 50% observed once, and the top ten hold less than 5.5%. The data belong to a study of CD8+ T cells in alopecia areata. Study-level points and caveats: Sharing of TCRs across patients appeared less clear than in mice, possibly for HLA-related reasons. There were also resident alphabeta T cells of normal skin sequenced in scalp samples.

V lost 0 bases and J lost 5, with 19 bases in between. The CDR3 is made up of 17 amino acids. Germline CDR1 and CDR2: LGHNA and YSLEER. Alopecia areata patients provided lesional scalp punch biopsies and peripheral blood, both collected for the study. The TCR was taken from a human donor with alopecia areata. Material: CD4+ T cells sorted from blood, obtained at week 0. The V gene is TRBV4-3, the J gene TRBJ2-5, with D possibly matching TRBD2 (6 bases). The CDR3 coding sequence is TGCGCCAGCAGCCAAGATCGGTCCGGAGGGTTTGGGGAGACCCAGTACTTC. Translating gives CASSQDRSGGFGETQYF.